This T cell receptor (beta chain) was found in a study of blood T cell repertoires in COVID-19 (dated by TCRdb to 2019 to 2021). In the study overall: Samples from collaborators originated in the United States, Italy and Spain and spanned both the acute and convalescent phases of COVID-19. The prospective study material was composed of cDNA or gDNA derived from T cells, B-cell-depleted T cells, or PBMCs. Subjects who had been exposed to COVID-19, were actively infected with it, or had recovered from it provided the deeply sampled blood TCRbeta repertoires that made up the dataset. The repertoires were released in a freely available public database meant as a resource for research on the immune response to SARS-CoV-2. Samples came from the ongoing ImmuneRACE study (first 160 participants) plus 1,254 subjects from 6 global collaborators. A de-identified subject ID, COVID-19 status, age in years and sex were almost always included in the sample metadata. Where available, HLA class I and class II types were taken from metadata supplied by the sample provider and were not determined by assay-based typing. Results and caveats for the whole study, not just this receptor: How much clinical and demographic metadata was included differed by source and by participant, and the metadata was provided uncurated.

Taken from cysteine to phenylalanine, the CDR3 has 13 residues. Only the CDR3 portion is preserved as DNA: 39 bases, with reading frame beginning at the first base. In the germline V gene, CDR1 corresponds to MNHEY and CDR2 to SVGAGI. Between the V and J ends, shortened by 8 bases and 0 bases respectively, the junction contains 8 bases. TCRbeta CDR3 regions were amplified from genomic DNA by means of the immunoSEQ Assay, a bias-controlled multiplex PCR. Per the original workflow: The number of nucleated cells in each sample was estimated by amplification of reference gene primers within the assay. Sequence reads were collapsed and filtered to measure the absolute abundance of every unique TCRbeta CDR3 rearrangement. For each sample, productive Simpson clonality was calculated by taking the square root of Simpson's diversity index across productive rearrangements. TCRdb took this table from immuneACCESS and kept in-frame rearrangements with V and J called. Such tables lack part of the clones; where checked against another copy, unresolved V genes explain under half of the gap, and the rest is unexplained. V and J calls and clone size are given by that table; D and trimming were obtained from the DNA. This sample gives around 140,000 clones in total; roughly 84% of them show up just once. Approximately 8.3% of the sample goes to the ten largest clones.

Note on this clone: Its specific antigen is unknown. No qualities accompany the bases; no much larger clone lies one base away.

Whole blood was collected in K2EDTA tubes by collaborating institutions according to the institutions' own protocols. For TCRbeta analysis, collaborators shipped samples as frozen whole blood, isolated PBMCs, or DNA extracted from either of those sample types. The rearranged chain carries TRBV6-5 and TRBJ1-5; TRBD1 could be the D gene, as 6 bases match. The receptor's source is a woman in her sixties or seventies with acute or convalescent COVID-19. Sequenced input: peripheral blood. This receptor carries the CDR3 CASRQDSNQPQHF. The base sequence is TGTGCCAGCCGACAGGATAGCAATCAGCCCCAGCATTTT.